This T cell receptor (beta chain) was obtained from a study of control samples from healthy donors and cancer patients. Germline V gene data show CDR1 as MGHDK and CDR2 as SYGVNS. The V and J ends lost 6 bases and 4 bases respectively, with 12 bases between them. The CDR3 length is 13 residues. Data came from immunoSEQ multiplex PCR; TCRdb stores just in-frame clones and leaves some out. The profile covers 110,000 to 150,000 clones, with about 89% appearing a single time and over 4.5% taken by the ten largest. Sequences were obtained from blood. The genes are TRBV25-1 and TRBJ1-1; tentatively, D is TRBD1 (5 bases). This receptor was identified in a man between 25 and 39 years old in good health. This chain's CDR3 is CASRGTGPTEAFF. CDR3 nucleotide sequence: TGTGCCAGCAGGGGCACAGGACCCACTGAAGCTTTCTTT.